These 14 T cell receptor beta chains came from one sample sequenced in a study of T cells in Graves' hyperthyroidism and ophthalmopathy. Amplification of TCR beta CDR3 regions used RNA as the template. Carried out on the TCR CDR3, a first-round RT-PCR used the HTBI primer set. In TCRdb, the multiplex PCR reads were re-called with MiXCR into one record per CDR3 protein. There are approximately 400,000 distinct CDR3 sequences in the sample; about 18% occur only once, and around two fifths lies in the top ten. Sequenced sample: blood. The receptors stem from a man aged 18 to 30 with Graves' ophthalmopathy.

This clonotype was seen at least ten times. The chain is built from TRBV11-2 and TRBJ1-1; D is unresolved. This CDR3 comprises 14 residues. V was clipped by 5 bases and J by 4 bases, with 14 bases between them. CDR1 is SGHAT and CDR2 is FQNNGV in the germline V gene. CDR3 loop: CASSPFGPSTEAFF. The CDR3 coding sequence is TGTGCCAGCAGCCCGTTTGGGCCGAGCACTGAAGCTTTCTTT.

This clonotype has only a few counts. The rearrangement uses TRBV5-6 and TRBJ1-6, with TRBD1 as a possible D gene (6 bases). This CDR3 region has 15 residues. Trimming removed 3 bases from V and 8 bases from J, with 15 bases in between. CDR1 and CDR2 from the germline V gene are SGHDT and YYEEEE. CDR3 amino acids: CASSWGPAEDSPLHF. CDR3 in DNA: TGTGCCAGCAGCTGGGGGCCGGCCGAGGATTCACCCCTCCACTTT.

This clonotype came up many times. The chain combines TRBV5-1 with TRBJ1-1, with D unresolved. This CDR3 has 13 residues. Trimming pared 8 bases from V and 0 bases from J, leaving 11 bases between. Germline assignment: CDR1 SGHRS and CDR2 YFSETQ. The DNA of the CDR3 is TGCGCCAGTCACCTGAATTTGAACACTGAAGCTTTCTTT. Translating it yields CASHLNLNTEAFF. The entire variable domain, with the rest obtained from reference TRBV5-1 and TRBJ1-1, is as follows: KAGVTQTPRYLIKTRGQQVTLSCSPISGHRSVSWYQQTPGQGLQFLFEYFSETQRNKGNFPGRFSGRQFSNSRSEMNVSTLELGDSALYLCASHLNLNTEAFFGQGTRLTVV.

This clonotype was counted many times. The CDR3 bases are TGTGCCAGCAGCAAGAACAGGGACGAGCAGTACTTC. Encoded protein: CASSKNRDEQYF. The chain couples TRBV7-3 to TRBJ2-7; the D gene is possibly TRBD1 (6 bases). The CDR3 is made up of 12 amino acids. Deletions cut 5 bases from V and 5 bases from J, with 10 bases between. The germline V gene has CDR1 SGHTA and CDR2 FQGTGA.

V is TRBV6-1 and J is TRBJ1-5, with unresolved D. CDR3 length equals 15 residues. CDR1 and CDR2 (germline): MNHNS, SASEGT. V dropped 7 bases and J dropped 3 bases, with 16 bases sitting between them. The CDR3 region has the DNA TGTGCCAGCACCAATATTTTTACAGACAATCAGCCCCAGCATTTT. Amino acid sequence: CASTNIFTDNQPQHF.

This clonotype came up many times. This chain joins TRBV2 and TRBJ1-5, with 10 bases lining up with TRBD1. With V trimmed by 6 bases and J by 2 bases, 1 base remained unmatched. The CDR3 consists of 14 residues. Germline V lookup: CDR1 SNHLY, CDR2 FYNNEI. DNA of the CDR3: TGTGCCAGCAGCGGGACAGGGGGCAATCAGCCCCAGCATTTT. This codes for CASSGTGGNQPQHF.

The chain has TRBV14 and TRBJ1-6; unclear D gene. The V gene lost 3 bases and the J gene lost 6 bases, with 6 bases spanning the gap. Germline lookup yields CDR1 SGHDN and CDR2 FVKESK. The CDR3 contains 13 residues. CDR3 DNA sequence: TGTGCCAGCAGCCATCTGGCTAATTCACCCCTCCACTTT. It is translated as CASSHLANSPLHF. Supplemented by reference TRBV14 and TRBJ1-6, the full variable domain reads EAGVTQFPSHSVIEKGQTVTLRCDPISGHDNLYWYRRVMGKEIKFLLHFVKESKQDESGMPNNRFLAERTGGTYSTLKVQPAELEDSGVYFCASSHLANSPLHFGNGTRLTVT.

There are a few counts of this clonotype. The rearrangement joins TRBV5-1 to TRBJ2-2, with D perhaps given as TRBD1 or TRBD2 (5 bases each). The ends were cut back, 7 bases at V and 1 base at J, with 14 bases in the middle. CDR3 size: 15 residues. Germline V CDR1 and CDR2: SGHRS, YFSETQ. The CDR3 reads CASGAGAGNTGELFF. The CDR3 coding sequence is TGCGCCAGCGGGGCCGGGGCAGGGAACACCGGGGAGCTGTTTTTT.

The rearrangement links TRBV10-3 to TRBJ2-1; TRBD2 matches at 7 bases. Germline V gene data show CDR1 as ENHRY and CDR2 as SYGVKD. Trimming removed 0 bases from V and 4 bases from J; junction bases left unmatched: 6. The CDR3 has 16 residues. CDR3 DNA: TGTGCCATCAGTGAGTCGCGGGAGCCGGGTTACAATGAGCAGTTCTTC. This gives the protein CAISESREPGYNEQFF.

The chain couples TRBV15 to TRBJ2-3; 16 bases are a match to TRBD2. CDR3 size: 17 residues. The germline V gene has CDR1 LNHNV and CDR2 YYDKDF (reference sequence). J lost 2 bases, V lost 8 bases, and 7 bases had no gene match. CDR3 coding DNA: TGTGCCACCCAGGGACTAGCGGGGGGGCGGGTCACAGATACGCAGTATTTT. Amino acids: CATQGLAGGRVTDTQYF. The whole variable domain, filled in from reference TRBV15 and TRBJ2-3, reads DAMVIQNPRYQVTQFGKPVTLSCSQTLNHNVMYWYQQKSSQAPKLLFHYYDKDFNNEADTPDNFQSRRPNTSFCFLDIRSPGLGDTAMYLCATQGLAGGRVTDTQYFGPGTRLTVL.

This clonotype was detected many times. The chain has TRBV5-1 and TRBJ2-1; 11 bases map to TRBD2. Germline trimming cut 4 bases from V and 5 bases from J; bases unmatched to any gene: 8. This CDR3 is built from 16 residues. Germline CDR1 reads SGHRS; CDR2 reads YFSETQ. The CDR3 sequence is CASSRDLSGGDNEQFF. In DNA form, the CDR3 reads TGCGCCAGCAGCCGAGATCTTAGCGGGGGGGACAATGAGCAGTTCTTC.

The CDR3 is CASSYSHRATKGGSPLHF. The DNA for the CDR3 is TGTGCCAGCAGTTACTCGCACCGGGCTACGAAGGGTGGGTCACCCCTCCACTTT. The rearrangement links TRBV6-7 to TRBJ1-6; D unresolved. TRBV6-7 is reported as an ORF; its role is uncertain. The V end lost 0 bases, the J end lost 10 bases, and 22 bases lay between the germline ends. The CDR3 totals 18 residues.

This clonotype was detected only a few times. The genes are TRBV9 and TRBJ2-2, with a possible D match to TRBD1 (6 bases). The germline gives CDR1 SGDLS, CDR2 YYNGEE. There are 14 residues in the CDR3. The ends were cut back, 0 bases at V and 6 bases at J, with 9 bases in the middle. The CDR3 sequence is CASSVVGGAGELFF. CDR3 DNA sequence: TGTGCCAGCAGCGTAGTTGGGGGCGCCGGGGAGCTGTTTTTT.

This clonotype came up many times. The chain has TRBV11-2 and TRBJ2-1, with D possibly TRBD1 on 6 matching bases. The germline CDR1 and CDR2 sequences are SGHAT and FQNNGV. Trimming shortened V by 2 bases and J by 2 bases, and 13 bases separated the two germline ends. The CDR3 spans 16 residues. Here the CDR3 DNA reads TGTGCCAGCAGCTTATTCGGACAGAGGCCCTACAATGAGCAGTTCTTC. The encoded protein is CASSLFGQRPYNEQFF.